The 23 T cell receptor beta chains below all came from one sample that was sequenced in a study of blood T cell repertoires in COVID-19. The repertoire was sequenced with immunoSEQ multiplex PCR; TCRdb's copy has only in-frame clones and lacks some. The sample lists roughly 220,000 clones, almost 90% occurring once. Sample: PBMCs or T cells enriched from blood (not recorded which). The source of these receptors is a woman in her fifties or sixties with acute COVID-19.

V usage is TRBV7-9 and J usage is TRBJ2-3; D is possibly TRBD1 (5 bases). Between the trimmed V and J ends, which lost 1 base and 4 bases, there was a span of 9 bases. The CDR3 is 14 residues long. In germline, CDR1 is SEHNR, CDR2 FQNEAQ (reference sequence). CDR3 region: CASSLEGRADTQYF. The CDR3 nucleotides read TGTGCCAGCAGCTTAGAGGGCAGGGCAGATACGCAGTATTTT.

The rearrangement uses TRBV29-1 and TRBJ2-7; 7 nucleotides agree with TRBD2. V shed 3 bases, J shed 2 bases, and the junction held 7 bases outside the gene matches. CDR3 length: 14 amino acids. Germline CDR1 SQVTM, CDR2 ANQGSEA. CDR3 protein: CSVDLGAGAYEQYF. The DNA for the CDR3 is TGCAGCGTTGATTTAGGGGCGGGAGCCTACGAGCAGTACTTC.

CDR3 protein: CASSLLAGGDEQFF. Here the CDR3 DNA reads TGTGCCAGCAGCTTGTTAGCGGGAGGAGATGAGCAGTTCTTC. The chain joins TRBV7-3 to TRBJ2-1; 10 bases are shared with TRBD2. The CDR3 runs to 14 residues. Germline assignment: CDR1 SGHTA and CDR2 FQGTGA. Unmatched junction bases numbered 4, after V lost 3 bases and J lost 8 bases.

The CDR3, as DNA: TGTGCCAGCAGTTCCTTGACTAGCGGGAGCTCTAATGAGCAGTTCTTC. As protein: CASSSLTSGSSNEQFF. The chain employs TRBV6-2 or TRBV6-3 and TRBJ2-1; 12 nucleotides align to TRBD2. CDR3 length equals 16 residues. Trimming removed 4 bases from V and 7 bases from J; junction bases left unmatched: 8. Germline V gives CDR1 MNHEY, CDR2 SVGEGT.

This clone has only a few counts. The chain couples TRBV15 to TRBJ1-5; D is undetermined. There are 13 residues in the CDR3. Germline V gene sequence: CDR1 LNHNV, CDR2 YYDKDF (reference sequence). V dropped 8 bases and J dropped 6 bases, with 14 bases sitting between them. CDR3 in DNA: TGTGCCACCCAGAGGTTGTCGGGTCAGCCCCAGCATTTT. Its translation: CATQRLSGQPQHF.

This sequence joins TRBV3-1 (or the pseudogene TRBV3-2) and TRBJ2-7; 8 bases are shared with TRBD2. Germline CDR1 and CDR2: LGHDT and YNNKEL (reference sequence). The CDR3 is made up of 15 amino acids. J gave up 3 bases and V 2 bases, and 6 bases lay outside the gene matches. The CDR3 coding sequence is TGTGCCAGCAGCCAAATGAGCGGGAGCATCTACGAGCAGTACTTC. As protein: CASSQMSGSIYEQYF.

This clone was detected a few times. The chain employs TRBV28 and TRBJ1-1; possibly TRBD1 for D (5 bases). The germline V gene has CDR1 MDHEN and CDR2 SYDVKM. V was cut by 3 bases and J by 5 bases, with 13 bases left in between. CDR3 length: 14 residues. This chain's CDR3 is CASSLVRVWTEAFF. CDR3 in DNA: TGTGCCAGCAGTTTGGTCAGGGTATGGACTGAAGCTTTCTTT.

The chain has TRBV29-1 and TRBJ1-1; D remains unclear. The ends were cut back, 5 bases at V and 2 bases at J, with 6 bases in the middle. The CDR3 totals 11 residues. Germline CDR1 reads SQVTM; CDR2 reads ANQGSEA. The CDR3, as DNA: TGCAGCGTTTTACTAAACACTGAAGCTTTCTTT. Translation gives CSVLLNTEAFF. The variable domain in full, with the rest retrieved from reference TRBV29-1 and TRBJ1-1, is SAVISQKPSRDICQRGTSLTIQCQVDSQVTMMFWYRQQPGQSLTLIATANQGSEATYESGFVIDKFPISRPNLTFSTLTVSNMSPEDSSIYLCSVLLNTEAFFGQGTRLTVV.

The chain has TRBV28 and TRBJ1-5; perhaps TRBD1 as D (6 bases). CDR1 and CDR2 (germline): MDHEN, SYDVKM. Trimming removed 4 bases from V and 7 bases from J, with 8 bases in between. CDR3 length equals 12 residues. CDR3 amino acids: CASSSDRQPQHF. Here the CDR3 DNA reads TGTGCCAGCAGTTCCGACAGGCAGCCCCAGCATTTT.

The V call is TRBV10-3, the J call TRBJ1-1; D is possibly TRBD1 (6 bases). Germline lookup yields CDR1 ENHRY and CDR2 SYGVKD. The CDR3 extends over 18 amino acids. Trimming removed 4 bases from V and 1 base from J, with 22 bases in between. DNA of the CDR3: TGTGCCATCAGTGCGTCGTCCTCGGATACAGGGCCGAACACTGAAGCTTTCTTT. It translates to CAISASSSDTGPNTEAFF.

CDR3 coding DNA: TGTGCCAGCAGCCCGGTTCGGCCTAGCGGGAGGGCCACTGAGCAGTTCTTC. Amino acids: CASSPVRPSGRATEQFF. This rearrangement joins TRBV27 to TRBJ2-1; 12 positions agree with TRBD2. The J segment lost 9 bases and the V segment lost 6 bases, leaving 15 bases of the junction unmatched. Germline V gene lookup returns CDR1 MNHEY and CDR2 SMNVEV (reference sequence). The CDR3 runs to 17 residues.

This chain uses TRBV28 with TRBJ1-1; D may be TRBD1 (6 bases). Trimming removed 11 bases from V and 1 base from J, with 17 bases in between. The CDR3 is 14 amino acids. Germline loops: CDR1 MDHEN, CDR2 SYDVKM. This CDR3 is CAGRTGTRNTEAFF. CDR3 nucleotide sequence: TGTGCCGGTCGGACCGGGACAAGGAACACTGAAGCTTTCTTT.

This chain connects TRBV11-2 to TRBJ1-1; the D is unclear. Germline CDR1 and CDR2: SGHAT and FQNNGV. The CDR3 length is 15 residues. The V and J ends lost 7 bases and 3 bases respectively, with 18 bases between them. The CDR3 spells CASMRWAKRDTEAFF. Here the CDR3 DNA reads TGTGCCAGCATGAGGTGGGCAAAGAGGGACACTGAAGCTTTCTTT.

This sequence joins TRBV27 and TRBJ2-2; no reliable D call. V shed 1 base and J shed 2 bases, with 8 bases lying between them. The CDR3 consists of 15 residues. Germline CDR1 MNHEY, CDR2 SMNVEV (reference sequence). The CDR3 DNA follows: TGTGCCAGCAGTTTATTCCAGGTTAACACCGGGGAGCTGTTTTTT. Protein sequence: CASSLFQVNTGELFF.

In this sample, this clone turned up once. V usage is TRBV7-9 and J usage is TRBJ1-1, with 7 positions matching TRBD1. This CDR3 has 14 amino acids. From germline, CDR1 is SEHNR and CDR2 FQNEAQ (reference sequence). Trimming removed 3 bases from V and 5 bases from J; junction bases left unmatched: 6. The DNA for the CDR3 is TGTGCCAGCAGCTTGAGGGGGCGAGGAACTGAAGCTTTCTTT. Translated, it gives CASSLRGRGTEAFF.

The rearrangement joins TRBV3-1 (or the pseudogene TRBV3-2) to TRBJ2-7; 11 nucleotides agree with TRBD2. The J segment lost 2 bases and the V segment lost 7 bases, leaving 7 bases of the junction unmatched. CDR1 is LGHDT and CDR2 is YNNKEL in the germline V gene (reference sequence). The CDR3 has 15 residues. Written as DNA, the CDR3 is TGTGCCAGCAAACCTGGGACTAGCGGTACCTACGAGCAGTACTTC. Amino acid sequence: CASKPGTSGTYEQYF.

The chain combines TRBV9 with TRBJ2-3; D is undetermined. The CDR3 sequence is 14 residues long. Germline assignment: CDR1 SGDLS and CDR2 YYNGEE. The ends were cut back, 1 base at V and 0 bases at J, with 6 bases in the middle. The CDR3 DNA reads TGTGCCAGCAGCGTATTAACTAGCACAGATACGCAGTATTTT. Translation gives CASSVLTSTDTQYF.

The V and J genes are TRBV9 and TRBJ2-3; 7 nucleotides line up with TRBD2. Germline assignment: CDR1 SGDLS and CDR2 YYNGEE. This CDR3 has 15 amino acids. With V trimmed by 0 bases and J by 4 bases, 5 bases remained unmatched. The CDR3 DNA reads TGTGCCAGCAGCGTAGACGGGAGGCTGGCAGATACGCAGTATTTT. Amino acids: CASSVDGRLADTQYF.

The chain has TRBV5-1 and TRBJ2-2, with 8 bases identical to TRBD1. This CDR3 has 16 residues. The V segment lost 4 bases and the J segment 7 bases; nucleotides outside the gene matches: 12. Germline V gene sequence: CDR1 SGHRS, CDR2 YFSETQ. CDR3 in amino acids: CASSTVGQGLVGELFF. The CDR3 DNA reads TGCGCCAGCAGCACCGTAGGACAGGGTCTTGTCGGGGAGCTGTTTTTT.

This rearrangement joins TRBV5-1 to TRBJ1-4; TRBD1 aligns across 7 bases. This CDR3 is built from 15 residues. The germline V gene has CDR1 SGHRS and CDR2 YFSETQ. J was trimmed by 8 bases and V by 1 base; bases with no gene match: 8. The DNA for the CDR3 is TGCGCCAGCAGCTTGTACCCAGGGGGAAGAGAAAAACTGTTTTTT. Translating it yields CASSLYPGGREKLFF.

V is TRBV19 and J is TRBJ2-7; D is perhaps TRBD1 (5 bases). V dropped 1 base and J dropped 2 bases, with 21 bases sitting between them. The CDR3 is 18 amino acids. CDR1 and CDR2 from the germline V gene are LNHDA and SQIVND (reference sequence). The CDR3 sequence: CASSIVALGRGSAYEQYF. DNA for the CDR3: TGTGCCAGTAGTATAGTGGCCTTAGGTAGGGGCAGTGCCTACGAGCAGTACTTC.

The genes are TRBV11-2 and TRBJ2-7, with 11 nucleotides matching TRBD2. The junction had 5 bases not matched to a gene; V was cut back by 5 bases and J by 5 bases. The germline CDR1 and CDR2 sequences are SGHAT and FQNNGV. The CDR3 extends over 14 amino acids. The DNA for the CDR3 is TGTGCCAGCAGCCCCCTACTAGCGGGAGACGAGCAGTACTTC. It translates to CASSPLLAGDEQYF.

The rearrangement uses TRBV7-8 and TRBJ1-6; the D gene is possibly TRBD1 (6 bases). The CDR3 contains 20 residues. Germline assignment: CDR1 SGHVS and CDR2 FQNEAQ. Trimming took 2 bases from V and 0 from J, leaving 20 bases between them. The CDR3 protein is CASSLISDSPESSYNSPLHF. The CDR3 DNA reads TGTGCCAGCAGCTTAATTTCGGACAGCCCTGAAAGCTCCTATAATTCACCCCTCCACTTT.